The 28 T cell receptor beta chains below all came from one sample that was sequenced in a study of blood T cell repertoires in COVID-19. Here immunoSEQ multiplex PCR was the method, and the copy in TCRdb shows in-frame clones only, minus some. The table lists 150,000 to 200,000 clones, roughly three quarters of them singletons. The specimen sequenced was PBMCs or T cells enriched from blood (not recorded which). The source is a woman between 50 and 59 years old with acute COVID-19.

The chain couples TRBV3-1 (or the pseudogene TRBV3-2) to TRBJ1-5, with TRBD1 matching 8 bases. Trimming took 5 bases from V and 5 from J; bases not matched to a gene: 2. Germline V CDR1 and CDR2: LGHDT, YNNKEL (reference sequence). The CDR3 has 13 residues. CDR3 sequence: CASSADRDQPQHF. The CDR3 region has the DNA TGTGCCAGCAGCGCGGACAGGGATCAGCCCCAGCATTTT.

The chain links TRBV2 to TRBJ2-7, with D possibly matching TRBD2 (6 bases). Germline loops: CDR1 SNHLY, CDR2 FYNNEI. The CDR3 has 12 residues. The V gene lost 2 bases and the J gene lost 6 bases, with 8 bases spanning the gap. CDR3 in amino acids: CASSERGGEQYV. DNA of the CDR3: TGTGCCAGCAGTGAACGGGGAGGCGAGCAGTACGTC.

V usage is TRBV6-5 and J usage is TRBJ2-5; 7 positions match TRBD1. Germline CDR1 MNHEY, CDR2 SVGAGI. This CDR3 has 13 residues. The V segment lost 7 bases and the J segment 5 bases; nucleotides outside the gene matches: 7. CDR3: CASKGAGWETQYF. The CDR3 bases are TGTGCCAGCAAGGGGGCGGGTTGGGAGACCCAGTACTTC.

The CDR3 here is CASRQLAGGRDEQFF. The CDR3 DNA reads as TGTGCCAGCAGACAACTAGCGGGGGGTAGGGATGAGCAGTTCTTC. V and J are TRBV6-4 and TRBJ2-1; 12 bases fit TRBD2. V shed 6 bases, J shed 8 bases, and the junction held 8 bases outside the gene matches. The length of the CDR3 is 15 residues. Germline CDR1 reads MRHNA; CDR2 reads SNTAGT.

The V and J genes are TRBV7-9 and TRBJ2-3; the match to TRBD2 covers 8 bases. Germline CDR1 and CDR2: SEHNR and FQNEAQ (reference sequence). V shed 4 bases, J shed 3 bases, and the junction held 6 bases outside the gene matches. The CDR3 contains 15 residues. CDR3 protein: CASSSSSGGTDTQYF. CDR3 coding DNA: TGTGCCAGCAGCTCTTCGAGCGGGGGAACAGATACGCAGTATTTT.

This clone was seen only a few times. The V gene is TRBV19, the J gene TRBJ1-1; D call uncertain. This CDR3 region has 15 residues. V was pared by 2 bases and J by 0 bases, with 10 bases between. CDR1 is LNHDA and CDR2 is SQIVND in the germline V gene (reference sequence). The CDR3 loop reads CASSISGGVNTEAFF. The CDR3 nucleotides read TGTGCCAGTAGTATATCCGGAGGAGTGAACACTGAAGCTTTCTTT. The variable domain in full, with the rest retrieved from reference TRBV19 and TRBJ1-1, is DGGITQSPKYLFRKEGQNVTLSCEQNLNHDAMYWYRQDPGQGLRLIYYSQIVNDFQKGDIAEGYSVSREKKESFPLTVTSAQKNPTAFYLCASSISGGVNTEAFFGQGTRLTVV.

The rearrangement uses TRBV7-9 and TRBJ2-5; 12 bases match TRBD2. Trimming cost V 4 bases and J 0 bases; bases outside gene matches: 6. Germline V gene lookup returns CDR1 SEHNR and CDR2 FQNEAQ (reference sequence). The CDR3 runs 17 residues. The CDR3 nucleotides are TGTGCCAGCAGCTCGTTGACTAGCGGGGGCCACCAAGAGACCCAGTACTTC. Its protein is CASSSLTSGGHQETQYF.

The chain combines TRBV7-2 with TRBJ1-6; maybe TRBD1 (6 bases). The length of the CDR3 is 15 residues. Looked up from germline, CDR1 is SGHTA and CDR2 is FQGNSA. V lost 5 bases, J lost 7 bases, and 15 bases lay in between. CDR3 sequence: CASSPQTGLNSPLHF. The CDR3 nucleotides are TGTGCCAGCAGCCCCCAGACAGGTCTAAATTCACCCCTCCACTTT.

This chain connects TRBV18 to TRBJ1-2; D gene uncertain. V lost 6 bases and J lost 8, with 16 bases in between. The CDR3 covers 13 residues. Germline V lookup: CDR1 KGHSH, CDR2 LQKENI. DNA of the CDR3: TGTGCCAGCTCCGCCGAGAGAACCTTAGGCTACACCTTC. Residues: CASSAERTLGYTF.

The chain couples TRBV6-1 to TRBJ1-2, with D hard to call. The germline V and J ends were trimmed by 3 bases and 2 bases, with 7 bases remaining between them. This CDR3 has 13 amino acids. CDR1 and CDR2 (germline): MNHNS, SASEGT. The CDR3 coding sequence is TGTGCCAGCAGTGACCCGGTCAACTATGGCTACACCTTC. Its translation is CASSDPVNYGYTF.

This clone has more than one count but fewer than ten. The V gene is TRBV2, the J gene TRBJ1-1; D remains unclear. This CDR3 contains 12 residues. V gave up 4 bases and J gave up 3 bases, with 6 bases separating them. Germline lookup yields CDR1 SNHLY and CDR2 FYNNEI. The CDR3 DNA reads as TGTGCCAGCAGTGTTGAGTACACTGAAGCTTTCTTT. This translates into CASSVEYTEAFF.

This clone was observed a few times. This chain links TRBV7-9 with TRBJ2-5; no firm D call. Deletions cut 2 bases from V and 5 bases from J, with 9 bases between. Germline values: CDR1 SEHNR, CDR2 FQNEAQ (reference sequence). The CDR3 length is 13 residues. The CDR3 sequence is CASSLIASETQYF. The CDR3 DNA follows: TGTGCCAGCAGCTTAATCGCGTCGGAGACCCAGTACTTC.

This clone has at least ten counts. The gene calls are TRBV14 and TRBJ2-2; the match to TRBD2 covers 13 bases. Germline V gene lookup returns CDR1 SGHDN and CDR2 FVKESK. The ends lost 5 bases at V and 1 base at J; junction bases unmatched: 4. This CDR3 has 17 amino acids. CDR3: CASSGGLAGQNTGELFF. In DNA, the CDR3 is TGTGCCAGCAGCGGGGGACTAGCGGGGCAGAACACCGGGGAGCTGTTTTTT.

The V call is TRBV7-8, the J call TRBJ2-1, with TRBD1 matching over 9 bases. V shed 5 bases, J shed 2 bases, and the junction held 7 bases outside the gene matches. CDR3 length: 16 amino acids. Per germline, CDR1 SGHVS and CDR2 FQNEAQ. The CDR3 nucleotides are TGTGCCAGCAGCCCATGGACAGGGGTCACCTACAATGAGCAGTTCTTC. Encoded protein: CASSPWTGVTYNEQFF.

There are a few counts of this clone. The chain couples TRBV6-1 to TRBJ1-5; D is unresolved. V was clipped by 3 bases and J by 2 bases, with 11 bases between them. The V gene's germline CDR1 is MNHNS and CDR2 SASEGT. The CDR3 consists of 15 residues. The CDR3 DNA reads TGTGCCAGCAGTGATGGCCCGGGTGGCAATCAGCCCCAGCATTTT. Translating gives CASSDGPGGNQPQHF.

The gene calls are TRBV4-1 and TRBJ2-2; 13 bases fit TRBD2. The V segment lost 0 bases and the J segment 6 bases; nucleotides outside the gene matches: 4. Per the germline V gene, CDR1 is MGHRA and CDR2 is YSYEKL. This CDR3 comprises 17 residues. The CDR3 loop reads CASSQDEGLAGSGELFF. Here the CDR3 DNA reads TGCGCCAGCAGCCAAGATGAGGGACTAGCGGGGTCCGGGGAGCTGTTTTTT.

Regarding this clone: Germline and junction disagree at one end, which may indicate a read error. This sequence joins TRBV7-7 and TRBJ2-5, with D uncertain. CDR3 length: 14 amino acids. From germline, CDR1 is SSHAT and CDR2 FNYEAQ (reference sequence). The CDR3 nucleotides read TGTGCTAGCAGCTTCCTCGGGTCCGAAGAGACCCAGTACTTC. It yields the protein CASSFLGSEETQYF.

The rearrangement joins TRBV29-1 to TRBJ1-1; TRBD1 matches at 7 bases. The CDR3 loop spans 13 amino acids. V lost 7 bases to trimming and J lost 4 bases; unmatched junction nucleotides: 9. Germline V gene data show CDR1 as SQVTM and CDR2 as ANQGSEA. In DNA form, the CDR3 reads TGCAGCGCTAGACAGGGATTAGGCACTGAAGCTTTCTTT. Amino acids: CSARQGLGTEAFF.

The rearrangement uses TRBV28 and TRBJ1-4; TRBD1 matches at 9 bases. Trimming removed 10 bases from V and 7 bases from J; junction bases left unmatched: 10. There are 14 residues in the CDR3. CDR1 is MDHEN, CDR2 SYDVKM, per germline. CDR3 sequence reads: CATDPGQGVEKLFF. CDR3 nucleotide sequence: TGTGCCACAGACCCGGGACAGGGAGTTGAAAAACTGTTTTTT.

The V call is TRBV24-1, the J call TRBJ2-2; TRBD2 agrees at 9 bases. The V and J ends lost 4 bases and 2 bases, in that order; junction bases with no gene match: 4. The germline V gene encodes CDR1 KGHDR and CDR2 SFDVKD. The CDR3 extends over 16 amino acids. CDR3 in DNA: TGTGCCACCAGTGAGGGACTAGCCGAAAACACCGGGGAGCTGTTTTTT. Protein: CATSEGLAENTGELFF.

This clone was found once. The chain recombines TRBV6-5 with TRBJ1-2, with D hard to call. Trimming took 7 bases from V and 7 from J, leaving 10 bases between them. The CDR3 is 11 amino acids. Germline CDR1 reads MNHEY; CDR2 reads SVGAGI. The CDR3 sequence is CASTSGFGYTF. Written as DNA, the CDR3 is TGTGCCAGCACCTCAGGTTTTGGCTACACCTTC.

This sequence joins TRBV29-1 and TRBJ1-5; TRBD1 might be the D (5 bases). The germline V gene has CDR1 SQVTM and CDR2 ANQGSEA. The CDR3 covers 12 residues. The germline V and J ends were trimmed by 6 bases and 5 bases, with 11 bases remaining between them. The CDR3 DNA follows: TGCAGCGTCGCCCAAGGGGATCAGCCCCAGCATTTT. Protein product: CSVAQGDQPQHF.

This clone was counted once. One junction end does not reproduce the germline sequence, and a read error may be involved. The genes are TRBV27 and TRBJ2-2, with TRBD1 identical over 10 bases. This CDR3 has 16 amino acids. Germline loops: CDR1 MNHEY, CDR2 SMNVEV (reference sequence). The DNA of the CDR3 is TGTGCCAGCAGTTTTTGGGGACAGGGGAACGCCGGGGAGCTGTTTTTT. This codes for CASSFWGQGNAGELFF.

This clone was seen just once. This rearrangement joins TRBV7-8 to TRBJ2-7; 7 bases line up with TRBD1. CDR1 and CDR2 (germline): SGHVS, FQNEAQ. V lost 5 bases, J lost 2 bases, and 12 bases stayed unmatched. This CDR3 comprises 16 residues. CDR3 DNA: TGTGCCAGCAGCGCCCCTCAAACAGGGGACCCCTACGAGCAGTACGTC. It encodes CASSAPQTGDPYEQYV.

J is TRBJ2-1 and V is TRBV6-6; 9 nucleotides line up with TRBD2. This CDR3 has 14 residues. CDR1 is MNHNY, CDR2 SVGAGI, per germline (reference sequence). Trimming cost V 6 bases and J 12 bases; bases outside gene matches: 12. The CDR3 nucleotides read TGTGCCAGCAGCCCACGGGCTAGCGGGGTGGGGCAGTTCTTC. Its translation is CASSPRASGVGQFF.

The J gene is TRBJ2-3, the V gene TRBV2; possibly TRBD2 for D (6 bases). There are 12 residues in the CDR3. CDR1 SNHLY and CDR2 FYNNEI come from the germline V gene. The V end was cut by 10 bases, the J end by 5 bases, with 13 bases between. This chain's CDR3 is CATPTSLDTQYF. As DNA, the CDR3 is TGTGCCACCCCGACTAGTTTAGATACGCAGTATTTT. The whole variable domain, remainder taken from reference TRBV2 and TRBJ2-3, is EPEVTQTPSHQVTQMGQEVILRCVPISNHLYFYWYRQILGQKVEFLVSFYNNEISEKSEIFDDQFSVERPDGSNFTLKIRSTKLEDSAMYFCATPTSLDTQYFGPGTRLTVL.

The chain uses TRBV28 and TRBJ2-7; 11 nucleotides line up with TRBD2. The trim removed 6 bases at V and 5 bases at J, leaving 9 bases unmatched. Germline V gene data show CDR1 as MDHEN and CDR2 as SYDVKM. The CDR3 length is 15 residues. The CDR3, as DNA: TGTGCCAGCAGCCAAACTAGCGGGGGCGGCCACGAGCAGTACGTC. As protein: CASSQTSGGGHEQYV.

V is TRBV24-1 and J is TRBJ1-2, with 8 bases lining up with TRBD1. The CDR3 has 15 amino acids. V lost 3 bases and J lost 3; bases outside the gene matches: 5. Germline V gene sequence: CDR1 KGHDR, CDR2 SFDVKD. DNA of the CDR3: TGTGCCACCAGTGATCCGACAGGGGCGGACTATGGCTACACCTTC. This translates into CATSDPTGADYGYTF.